This T cell receptor (beta chain) was captured in a study of beta chain features in type 1 diabetes. Study-wide findings and caveats: Researchers report that Type 1 diabetes patients had moderately but significantly shorter TCRB CDR3s across all four CD4+ subsets.

Investigators reverse transcribed all isolated RNA, so they sequenced expressed TCRB transcripts. Clones were sequenced by immunoSEQ multiplex PCR, and TCRdb holds only the in-frame ones, with some missing. The sample records about 340,000 clones, about 13% being singletons. Remarks on this clone: Its antigen is not identified.

Germline V gene data show CDR1 as SGHTA and CDR2 as FQGNSA. Trimming cost V 4 bases and J 0 bases, with 6 bases left between them. The CDR3 covers 13 residues. The sequenced material came from naive CD4+ T cells from blood. This sequence was found in a young woman with type 1 diabetes. The rearrangement links TRBV7-2 to TRBJ2-5; D possibly corresponds to TRBD2 (5 bases). Written as DNA, the CDR3 is TGTGCCAGCAGCTGGAGGAACCAAGAGACCCAGTACTTC. Protein product: CASSWRNQETQYF. The variable domain in full, with the rest retrieved from reference TRBV7-2 and TRBJ2-5, is GAGVSQSPSNKVTEKGKDVELRCDPISGHTALYWYRQSLGQGLEFLIYFQGNSAPDKSGLPSDRFSAERTGGSVSTLTIQRTQQEDSAVYLCASSWRNQETQYFGPGTRLLVL.